The 26 T cell receptor beta chains presented below share a single source sample, sequenced in a study of shared clonotypes between healthy human individuals. Terminally differentiated effector memory CD45RA+ cells were excluded from the naive CD8 cells, which were CD45RO-negative and positively selected for CCR7. Here immunoSEQ multiplex PCR was the method, and the copy in TCRdb shows in-frame clones only, minus some. This sample has approximately 2,200,000 clones, with about 92% found just once. Sample: naive CD8+ T cells from PBMCs. The receptors here all came from a man younger than 35 in good health. Some clones in this sample may be carry-over from other donors' samples.

CDR3 nucleotides: TGTGCCAGTAGTCTGGTTGGTACGCAGTATTTT. Its protein is CASSLVGTQYF. The V call is TRBV19, the J call TRBJ2-3; D remains ambiguous. This CDR3 is 11 amino acids long. Trimming cost V 5 bases and J 8 bases, with 8 bases left between them. The germline V gene has CDR1 LNHDA and CDR2 SQIVND (reference sequence).

This sequence joins TRBV4-2 and TRBJ1-1; the D gene is possibly TRBD1 (6 bases). Deletions cut 1 base from V and 1 base from J, with 13 bases between. Germline loops: CDR1 LGHNA, CDR2 YNFKEQ. This CDR3 has 16 residues. The CDR3 DNA is TGTGCCAGCAGCCAAGTTGTGGGGGCTCAGAACACTGAAGCTTTCTTT. This gives the protein CASSQVVGAQNTEAFF.

The rearrangement joins TRBV27 to TRBJ2-7, with 9 bases that match TRBD2. Germline CDR1 and CDR2: MNHEY and SMNVEV (reference sequence). The CDR3 has 15 amino acids. The V and J ends lost 5 bases and 2 bases, in that order; junction bases with no gene match: 7. For the CDR3, the DNA is TGTGCCAGCAGTATTCTAGCGGGAAATCCCTACGAGCAGTACTTC. Its translation is CASSILAGNPYEQYF.

The rearrangement uses TRBV7-6 and TRBJ2-7, with D perhaps TRBD1 (6 bases). V shed 1 base and J shed 7 bases, with 8 bases lying between them. CDR1 is SGHVS, CDR2 FNYEAQ, per germline. CDR3 size: 12 residues. Written as DNA, the CDR3 is TGTGCCAGCAGCTTAGGGACAGAAGAGCAGTACTTC. Translating gives CASSLGTEEQYF.

The genes are TRBV7-7 and TRBJ2-5, with a weak D call TRBD1 (6 bases). The CDR3 is made up of 18 amino acids. Germline CDR1 and CDR2: SSHAT and FNYEAQ (reference sequence). The germline V and J ends were trimmed by 1 base and 3 bases, with 21 bases remaining between them. This CDR3 reads CASSLGPNPRGLKETQYF. In nucleotides, the CDR3 is TGTGCCAGCAGCTTAGGCCCAAACCCCAGGGGATTGAAAGAGACCCAGTACTTC.

Notes on this clone: This sample includes further DNA sequences coding for the same CDR3. The V call is TRBV27, the J call TRBJ2-7; D unresolved. The germline CDR1 and CDR2 sequences are MNHEY and SMNVEV (reference sequence). Between the trimmed V and J ends, which lost 0 bases and 6 bases, there was a span of 9 bases. The CDR3 has 13 amino acids. In nucleotides, the CDR3 is TGTGCCAGCAGTTTATCTCGTTTCGGCGAGCAGTACTTC. Translation gives CASSLSRFGEQYF.

The J gene is TRBJ2-7, the V gene TRBV6-1, with 9 bases identical to TRBD1. The ends lost 3 bases at V and 0 bases at J; junction bases unmatched: 9. Germline CDR1 MNHNS, CDR2 SASEGT. The CDR3 runs 17 residues. CDR3 bases: TGTGCCAGCAGTGAGTTGGGGGACAGGGTAGACTCCTACGAGCAGTACTTC. Its protein product is CASSELGDRVDSYEQYF.

The rearrangement uses TRBV9 and TRBJ2-2; 9 nucleotides line up with TRBD1. The V segment lost 4 bases and the J segment 0 bases; nucleotides outside the gene matches: 4. The CDR3 length is 16 residues. Germline loops: CDR1 SGDLS, CDR2 YYNGEE. This CDR3 reads CASSLWTGANTGELFF. The DNA of the CDR3 is TGTGCCAGCAGCCTATGGACAGGGGCGAACACCGGGGAGCTGTTTTTT.

Worth noting for this clone: The same CDR3 also results from other DNA sequences found in this sample. The chain employs TRBV29-1 and TRBJ2-1; D unresolved. Germline V CDR1 and CDR2: SQVTM, ANQGSEA. CDR3 length equals 12 residues. V lost 4 bases and J lost 4, with 8 bases in between. The CDR3 region has the DNA TGCAGCGTTGGCTTACGGTACAATGAGCAGTTCTTC. It encodes CSVGLRYNEQFF.

The chain couples TRBV7-8 to TRBJ2-3; D may match TRBD1 or TRBD2 (6 bases each). The length of the CDR3 is 15 residues. CDR1 SGHVS and CDR2 FQNEAQ come from the germline V gene. V was trimmed by 8 bases and J by 0 bases, leaving 15 bases between them. CDR3 loop: CASEQGLPSTDTQYF. The CDR3 bases are TGTGCCAGCGAACAGGGACTCCCCAGCACAGATACGCAGTATTTT.

The rearrangement uses TRBV6-5 and TRBJ1-6, with D maybe TRBD1 (6 bases). The CDR3 runs to 13 residues. From germline, CDR1 is MNHEY and CDR2 SVGAGI. V shed 0 bases and J shed 9 bases, with 6 bases lying between them. CDR3 DNA: TGTGCCAGCAGTTACTCCAGGGGTTCACCCCTCCACTTT. This translates into CASSYSRGSPLHF.

The V gene is TRBV11-2, the J gene TRBJ1-1; 12 bases agree with TRBD1. V shed 8 bases, J shed 3 bases, and the junction held 13 bases outside the gene matches. CDR1 is SGHAT and CDR2 is FQNNGV in the germline V gene. The CDR3 is 17 residues long. DNA for the CDR3: TGTGCCAGCGGATTCCGGGACAGGGGGCTTATGGACACTGAAGCTTTCTTT. Translation: CASGFRDRGLMDTEAFF.

V and J are TRBV25-1 and TRBJ2-7, with unresolved D. Germline V lookup: CDR1 MGHDK, CDR2 SYGVNS. V dropped 8 bases and J dropped 5 bases, with 13 bases sitting between them. CDR3 length: 12 amino acids. CDR3 sequence: CASGPLGDEQYF. The CDR3 DNA reads as TGTGCCAGCGGTCCGCTCGGTGACGAGCAGTACTTC.

The V and J genes are TRBV4-1 and TRBJ2-5; either TRBD1 or TRBD2 may fit D (5 bases each). The CDR3 totals 11 residues. V lost 6 bases and J 14 bases, leaving 16 bases between the germline ends. Looked up from germline, CDR1 is MGHRA and CDR2 is YSYEKL. The CDR3 nucleotides read TGCGCCAGCAGTTTAAGGGGAGAGGATTACTTC. Translation: CASSLRGEDYF.

The rearrangement uses TRBV19 and TRBJ2-7, with D perhaps TRBD1 (6 bases). With 5 bases removed from V and 2 bases from J, the gap between germline ends came to 13 bases. This CDR3 has 14 amino acids. Germline V gene sequence: CDR1 LNHDA, CDR2 SQIVND (reference sequence). Here the CDR3 reads CASSVGTPTYEQYF. The CDR3 DNA is TGTGCCAGTAGTGTCGGGACACCAACCTACGAGCAGTACTTC.

V and J are TRBV11-2 and TRBJ2-7; the D is unclear. This CDR3 is built from 15 residues. CDR1 and CDR2 from the germline V gene are SGHAT and FQNNGV. V lost 1 base to trimming and J lost 0 bases, with 10 bases between them. CDR3 nucleotide sequence: TGTGCCAGCAGCTTAGGGGTTGCCAGCTCCTACGAGCAGTACTTC. Protein: CASSLGVASSYEQYF.

The J gene is TRBJ1-3, the V gene TRBV7-8, with D tentatively TRBD1 (5 bases). This CDR3 is 19 amino acids long. Germline V CDR1 and CDR2: SGHVS, FQNEAQ. Trimming left V 1 base short and J 0 bases short, with 19 bases between. CDR3 amino acids: CASSLVGWDFWNSGNTIYF. CDR3 bases: TGTGCCAGCAGCTTAGTCGGTTGGGACTTCTGGAACTCTGGAAACACCATATATTTT.

V and J are TRBV28 and TRBJ2-3, with D possibly matching TRBD2 (5 bases). Deletions cut 5 bases from V and 5 bases from J, with 14 bases between. This CDR3 is 14 amino acids long. Germline V gene lookup returns CDR1 MDHEN and CDR2 SYDVKM. This CDR3 reads CASSREGAGDTQYF. CDR3 bases: TGTGCCAGCAGTCGCGAGGGAGCTGGAGATACGCAGTATTTT.

The chain recombines TRBV7-2 with TRBJ2-5; 7 bases are shared with TRBD2. The CDR3 covers 16 residues. Germline CDR1 is SGHTA and CDR2 is FQGNSA. Trimming cost V 5 bases and J 1 base; bases outside gene matches: 10. The CDR3 reads CASSAPTSKGQETQYF. CDR3 sequence (DNA): TGTGCCAGCAGCGCACCGACTAGCAAGGGCCAAGAGACCCAGTACTTC.

This clone was found once. The genes are TRBV6-6 and TRBJ1-3, with 9 bases lining up with TRBD1. The CDR3 has 16 residues. In germline, CDR1 is MNHNY, CDR2 SVGAGI (reference sequence). V lost 6 bases and J lost 4; bases outside the gene matches: 10. CDR3: CASSPDRGGRGNTIYF. The DNA of the CDR3 is TGTGCCAGCAGCCCGGACAGGGGCGGAAGAGGAAACACCATATATTTT.

This chain joins TRBV21-1 and TRBJ1-5; TRBD1 was called by the table and not checked on the DNA. TRBV21-1 is marked as a pseudogene. This CDR3 region has 18 residues. This chain's CDR3 is CASSSYGQVFRGNQPQHF. CDR3 in DNA: TGTGCCAGCAGCAGTTATGGACAGGTTTTCCGGGGCAATCAGCCCCAGCATTTT.

This clone came up once. The CDR3 region is CASSEYPKGLYTEAFF. CDR3 nucleotides: TGTGCCAGCAGTGAATACCCCAAGGGGCTCTACACTGAAGCTTTCTTT. The rearrangement joins TRBV25-1 to TRBJ1-1, with D maybe TRBD1 (5 bases). The CDR3 loop spans 16 amino acids. Germline CDR1 MGHDK, CDR2 SYGVNS. V was pared by 0 bases and J by 3 bases, with 14 bases between.

Remarks on this clone: One end of the junction fails to match germline, which may point to a read error. V usage is TRBV7-9 and J usage is TRBJ2-5, with D perhaps matching TRBD2 (6 bases). The CDR3 has 14 residues. Germline-derived CDR1 and CDR2 are SEHNR and FQNEAQ (reference sequence). The CDR3 DNA follows: TGTGCCAGCAGCTTAGCGATCTCGGGGGACCCTTTACACTTC. Translating gives CASSLAISGDPLHF.

This rearrangement joins TRBV5-1 to TRBJ2-3; D not resolved. The CDR3 spans 13 residues. From germline, CDR1 is SGHRS and CDR2 YFSETQ. The V end was cut by 5 bases, the J end by 2 bases, with 9 bases between. The CDR3 loop is CASRSTLTDTQYF. CDR3 coding DNA: TGCGCCAGCAGAAGTACCCTCACAGATACGCAGTATTTT.

The chain combines TRBV5-5 with TRBJ2-7; tentatively, D is TRBD1 (6 bases). The CDR3 runs to 13 residues. From germline, CDR1 is SGHKS and CDR2 YYEKEE (reference sequence). The V and J ends lost 4 bases and 6 bases respectively, with 14 bases between them. The CDR3 here is CASSGTSSSEQYF. CDR3 sequence (DNA): TGTGCCAGCAGCGGGACAAGCAGTTCCGAGCAGTACTTC.

This clone appeared a few times. Within the sample, other DNA sequences also encode this same CDR3. V gene TRBV9 combines with J gene TRBJ1-1; D unclear. CDR1 is SGDLS and CDR2 is YYNGEE in the germline V gene. V was clipped by 2 bases and J by 0 bases, with 11 bases between them. CDR3 length: 15 amino acids. CDR3 DNA sequence: TGTGCCAGCAGCGTTAGCCGGGGAATGAACACTGAAGCTTTCTTT. This encodes CASSVSRGMNTEAFF.